These T cell receptor beta chains were read from a single sample in a study of blood T cell repertoires in COVID-19. TCRdb's table, derived via immunoSEQ multiplex PCR, lists solely in-frame clones and lacks some. The sample lists approximately 210,000 clones, about nine tenths occurring once. The specimen was peripheral blood. The receptors were sampled from a man aged 65 to 79 with acute or convalescent COVID-19. CDR3s include the opening cysteine and the closing phenylalanine or tryptophan. A D gene is named only where the DNA matches it firmly. Rows give clone size only sometimes, using once, few, many, or a class for an expanded clone.

D,size,V,J,CDR3,DNA
TRBD1,few,TRBV9,TRBJ1-5,CASSPLIGTGGRQPQHF,TGTGCCAGCAGCCCCCTAATTGGGACAGGGGGTCGACAGCCCCAGCATTTT
TRBD1,NA,TRBV10-3,TRBJ2-1,CAISESIGTGLGNEQFF,TGTGCCATCAGTGAGTCAATAGGGACAGGGTTGGGCAATGAGCAGTTCTTC
TRBD1,NA,TRBV6-2/TRBV6-3,TRBJ1-2,CASSSPGQGTNYGYTF,TGTGCCAGCAGTTCTCCTGGACAGGGGACTAACTATGGCTACACCTTC
TRBD1,NA,TRBV7-9,TRBJ1-1,CASSPWGQMNTEAFF,TGTGCCAGCAGCCCGTGGGGACAGATGAACACTGAAGCTTTCTTT
TRBD1,NA,TRBV7-3,TRBJ1-1,CASSLTGGQGAEAFF,TGTGCCAGCAGCTTAACGGGGGGACAGGGTGCTGAAGCTTTCTTT
NA,NA,TRBV12-3/TRBV12-4,TRBJ1-2,CASSSTGIYGYTF,TGTGCCAGCAGTTCTACAGGGATCTATGGCTACACCTTC
TRBD2,NA,TRBV18,TRBJ2-3,CASSPPGLAGGTDTQYF,TGTGCCAGCTCACCCCCGGGACTAGCGGGGGGCACAGATACGCAGTATTTT
NA,NA,TRBV7-2,TRBJ1-5,CASSPTGNNQPQHF,TGTGCCAGCAGCCCAACAGGGAACAATCAGCCCCAGCATTTT
NA,NA,TRBV19,TRBJ2-3,CASSISGGTDTQYF,TGTGCCAGTAGTATATCGGGGGGCACAGATACGCAGTATTTT
TRBD1,NA,TRBV28,TRBJ1-4,CASSLIRGNEKLFF,TGTGCCAGCAGTTTGATCAGGGGGAATGAAAAACTGTTTTTT
NA,NA,TRBV7-7,TRBJ2-1,CASSRGLDYNEQFF,TGTGCCAGCAGTAGGGGACTGGACTACAATGAGCAGTTCTTC
NA,NA,TRBV11-3,TRBJ1-2,CALRDSPSGYTF,TGCGCCCTCCGGGACTCTCCCTCCGGCTACACCTTC
TRBD2,NA,TRBV29-1,TRBJ2-3,CSVRRIAGGADTQYF,TGCAGCGTTCGTCGTATAGCGGGAGGGGCAGATACGCAGTATTTT
NA,NA,TRBV5-1,TRBJ2-5,CASSSGGIETQYF,TGCGCCAGCAGCTCAGGGGGGATAGAGACCCAGTACTTC
TRBD2,NA,TRBV5-1,TRBJ2-7,CASKGTSVSYEQYF,TGCGCCAGCAAGGGGACTAGCGTTTCCTACGAGCAGTACTTC
NA,NA,TRBV6-2/TRBV6-3,TRBJ1-5,CASSSSSAGQPQHF,TGTGCCAGCAGTTCAAGTTCTGCGGGTCAGCCCCAGCATTTT
TRBD2,NA,TRBV27,TRBJ2-3,CASSWGGASTDTQYF,TGTGCCAGCAGTTGGGGGGGAGCTAGCACAGATACGCAGTATTTT
NA,NA,TRBV5-5,TRBJ2-1,CASSLAPSGPYNEQFF,TGTGCCAGCAGCTTGGCACCCAGCGGCCCCTACAATGAGCAGTTCTTC
TRBD2,NA,TRBV6-6,TRBJ2-3,CASRFPGLAGVDTQYF,TGTGCCAGCAGATTCCCGGGACTAGCGGGAGTGGATACGCAGTATTTT
TRBD1,NA,TRBV7-9,TRBJ2-7,CASSSATGLRHEQYF,TGTGCCAGCAGCTCCGCGACAGGGTTAAGACACGAGCAGTACTTC
NA,NA,TRBV4-1,TRBJ2-7,CASSQQLSGEQYF,TGCGCCAGCAGCCAGCAGTTGTCGGGAGAGCAGTACTTC
NA,NA,TRBV6-2/TRBV6-3,TRBJ1-2,CASSYLDRPREGYTF,TGTGCCAGCAGTTACTTGGACAGACCCCGGGAAGGCTACACCTTC
TRBD1,NA,TRBV11-2,TRBJ1-1,CASSLVTGLMNTEAFF,TGTGCCAGCAGCTTAGTGACAGGGTTAATGAACACTGAAGCTTTCTTT
NA,NA,TRBV28,TRBJ1-5,CASSLGPQPQHF,TGTGCCAGCAGTTTGGGCCCTCAGCCCCAGCATTTT
TRBD1,NA,TRBV5-1,TRBJ2-5,CASSLDRTGNSLGTQYF,TGCGCCAGCAGCTTGGACAGGACAGGGAATTCGTTAGGGACCCAGTACTTC
TRBD1,NA,TRBV5-1,TRBJ2-5,CASSWTGGETQYF,TGCGCCAGCAGCTGGACAGGGGGTGAGACCCAGTACTTC
TRBD2,NA,TRBV7-3,TRBJ2-1,CASSPPGLGGTEQFF,TGTGCCAGCAGCCCTCCGGGACTAGGGGGTACCGAGCAGTTCTTC
NA,NA,TRBV6-2/TRBV6-3,TRBJ2-7,CASSPSGHRGYEQYF,TGTGCCAGCAGCCCGTCAGGTCATCGGGGCTACGAGCAGTACTTC
NA,NA,TRBV7-9,TRBJ2-7,CASSSPDRTYEQYF,TGTGCCAGCAGCTCCCCGGACAGAACCTACGAGCAGTACTTC
TRBD1,once,TRBV7-9,TRBJ2-5,CASSYRQGAGETQYF,TGTGCCAGCAGCTATCGACAGGGGGCTGGAGAGACCCAGTACTTC
NA,NA,TRBV12-5,TRBJ2-7,CASGLRLISSYEQYF,TGTGCTAGTGGTTTGCGTCTGATTAGCTCCTACGAGCAGTACTTC
TRBD2,NA,TRBV7-3,TRBJ2-2,CASIMGGEGLTSNTGELFF,TGTGCCAGCATTATGGGAGGGGAGGGTTTAACTTCGAACACCGGGGAGCTGTTTTTT
TRBD1,NA,TRBV19,TRBJ1-2,CASRRTGGELYGYTF,TGTGCCAGTAGACGGACAGGGGGCGAACTATACGGCTACACCTTC
NA,NA,TRBV5-4,TRBJ1-1,CASSFSRNTEAFF,TGTGCCAGCAGCTTTAGTAGGAACACTGAAGCTTTCTTT
NA,NA,TRBV14,TRBJ2-5,CASSQDQARQTQYF,TGTGCCAGCAGCCAAGATCAAGCGAGGCAGACCCAGTACTTC
NA,NA,TRBV3-1/TRBV3-2,TRBJ1-1,CASSDLQGNTEAFF,TGTGCCAGCAGCGATTTACAGGGTAACACTGAAGCTTTCTTT
TRBD1,NA,TRBV19,TRBJ1-2,CASSPGTGSVSYGYTF,TGTGCCAGCAGTCCCGGGACAGGATCCGTGTCCTATGGCTACACCTTC
TRBD2,NA,TRBV7-2,TRBJ2-3,CASSLGEGDTQYF,TGTGCCAGCAGCTTGGGGGAGGGGGATACGCAGTATTTT
NA,NA,TRBV12-3/TRBV12-4,TRBJ1-1,CASSLGGVTEAFF,TGTGCCAGCAGTTTGGGAGGGGTCACTGAAGCTTTCTTT
TRBD2,NA,TRBV7-2,TRBJ2-2,CASSLSGRSGELFF,TGTGCCAGCAGCTTAAGCGGGAGATCCGGGGAGCTGTTTTTT
NA,NA,TRBV18,TRBJ2-1,CASSRPGQTGDEQFF,TGTGCCAGCTCACGCCCAGGACAGACCGGCGATGAGCAGTTCTTC
NA,NA,TRBV12-3/TRBV12-4,TRBJ1-5,CASSGQLSGAQHF,TGTGCCAGCAGTGGACAGCTCTCTGGGGCCCAGCATTTT
TRBD1,few,TRBV27,TRBJ2-7,CASSFQGQGSYEQYF,TGTGCCAGCAGTTTTCAGGGACAGGGCTCCTACGAGCAGTACTTC
NA,NA,TRBV21-1,TRBJ1-2,CASPPRANYGYTF,TGTGCCAGCCCACCCAGGGCTAACTATGGCTACACCTTC
TRBD1,NA,TRBV2,TRBJ1-1,CASRDRGRLMNTEAFF,TGTGCCAGCCGGGACAGGGGGCGCCTAATGAACACTGAAGCTTTCTTT
NA,NA,TRBV18,TRBJ2-2,CASSPPFWTSAGELFF,TGTGCCAGCTCACCACCGTTCTGGACATCGGCAGGGGAGCTGTTTTTT
NA,NA,TRBV2,TRBJ1-6,CASLDRPLSNSPLHF,TGTGCCAGCTTGGACAGACCCTTAAGTAATTCACCCCTCCACTTT
NA,NA,TRBV27,TRBJ2-1,CASRRGNEQFF,TGTGCCAGCAGACGGGGCAATGAGCAGTTCTTC
NA,NA,TRBV6-2/TRBV6-3,TRBJ2-1,CASSYETLSPFF,TGTGCCAGCAGTTATGAGACTCTCTCCCCGTTCTTC
TRBD1,many,TRBV7-9,TRBJ2-2,CASSLIGTGGVGGELFF,TGTGCCAGCAGCTTAATCGGGACAGGGGGCGTCGGCGGGGAGCTGTTTTTT
TRBD2,NA,TRBV3-1/TRBV3-2,TRBJ2-1,CASSGTSGPYNEQFF,TGTGCCAGCAGCGGAACTAGCGGTCCTTACAATGAGCAGTTCTTC
TRBD2,NA,TRBV5-4,TRBJ2-1,CASSLSSGTSYNEQFF,TGTGCCAGCAGCTTGTCTAGCGGTACCTCCTACAATGAGCAGTTCTTC
NA,once,TRBV9,TRBJ1-1,CASSVDQGLTEAFF,TGTGCCAGCAGCGTAGATCAGGGATTGACTGAAGCTTTCTTT
NA,NA,TRBV7-9,TRBJ2-2,CASSLRSGVSNTGELFF,TGTGCCAGCAGCTTAAGATCCGGAGTATCAAACACCGGGGAGCTGTTTTTT